The entry below gives a single T cell receptor (beta chain) sequence along with its context. Its antigen remains unknown. In the PCR, 60 Vbeta and 13 Jbeta primers were used. The repertoire was sequenced with immunoSEQ multiplex PCR; TCRdb's copy has only in-frame clones and lacks some. The sample includes some 140,000 clones, 73% of them seen just once. The entry originates in a study of cytomegalovirus exposure and HLA in healthy donors. Study-level points and caveats: Later, an analysis found that common viral pathogens appeared to be linked with several of the most significant clusters. Some V segments could not be told apart, so they were left out, TRBV6-2 and TRBV6-3 among them. Later work showed greater clonal expansion in HLA-associated TCR beta chains than in equally common others.

The CDR3 is made up of 17 amino acids. V was clipped by 1 base and J by 6 bases, with 19 bases between them. The germline gives CDR1 SEHNR, CDR2 FQNEAQ (reference sequence). This receptor was identified in a woman aged 35 to 49 in good health and CMV-seronegative. The V call is TRBV7-9, the J call TRBJ2-1, with D hard to call. Sequenced input: PBMCs. The CDR3 loop is CASSLELTQSPGNEQFF. The CDR3 bases are TGTGCCAGCAGCTTAGAGCTAACTCAAAGCCCGGGCAATGAGCAGTTCTTC.